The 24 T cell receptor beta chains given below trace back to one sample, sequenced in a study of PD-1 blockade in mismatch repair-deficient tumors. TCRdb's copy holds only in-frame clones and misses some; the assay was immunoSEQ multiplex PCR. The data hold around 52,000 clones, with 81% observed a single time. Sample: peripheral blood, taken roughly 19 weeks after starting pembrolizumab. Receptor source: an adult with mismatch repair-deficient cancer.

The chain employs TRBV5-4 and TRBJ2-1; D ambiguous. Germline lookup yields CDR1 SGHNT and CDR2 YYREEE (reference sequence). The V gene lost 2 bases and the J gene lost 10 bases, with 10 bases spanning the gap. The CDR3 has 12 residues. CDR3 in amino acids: CASSFSWGEQFF. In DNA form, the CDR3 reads TGTGCCAGCAGCTTTTCTTGGGGAGAGCAGTTCTTC.

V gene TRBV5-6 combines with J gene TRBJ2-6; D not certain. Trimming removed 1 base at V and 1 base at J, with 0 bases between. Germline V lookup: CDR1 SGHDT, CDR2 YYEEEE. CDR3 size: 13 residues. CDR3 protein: CASSLSGANVLTF. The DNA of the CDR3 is TGTGCCAGCAGCTTGTCTGGGGCCAACGTCCTGACTTTC.

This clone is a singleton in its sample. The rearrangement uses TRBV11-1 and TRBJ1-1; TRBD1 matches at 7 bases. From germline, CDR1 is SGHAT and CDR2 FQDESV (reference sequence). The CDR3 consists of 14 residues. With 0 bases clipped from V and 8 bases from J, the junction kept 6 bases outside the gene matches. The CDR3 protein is CASSLASTGREAFF. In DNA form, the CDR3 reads TGTGCCAGCAGCTTAGCGTCGACAGGGAGGGAAGCTTTCTTT.

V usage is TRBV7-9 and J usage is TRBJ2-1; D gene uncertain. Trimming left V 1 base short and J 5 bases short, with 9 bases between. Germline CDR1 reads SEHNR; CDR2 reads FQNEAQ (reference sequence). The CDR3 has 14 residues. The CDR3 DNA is TGTGCCAGCAGCTTAGGAGGCAGGAACAATGAGCAGTTCTTC. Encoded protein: CASSLGGRNNEQFF. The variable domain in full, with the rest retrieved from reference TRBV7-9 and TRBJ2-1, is DTGVSQNPRHKITKRGQNVTFRCDPISEHNRLYWYRQTLGQGPEFLTYFQNEAQLEKSRLLSDRFSAERPKGSFSTLEIQRTEQGDSAMYLCASSLGGRNNEQFFGPGTRLTVL.

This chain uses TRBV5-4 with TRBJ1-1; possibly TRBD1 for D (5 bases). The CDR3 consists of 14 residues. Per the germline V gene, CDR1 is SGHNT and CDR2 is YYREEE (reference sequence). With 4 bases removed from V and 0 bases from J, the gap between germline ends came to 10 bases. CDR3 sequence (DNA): TGTGCCAGCAGCGCTGGACAAATGAACACTGAAGCTTTCTTT. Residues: CASSAGQMNTEAFF. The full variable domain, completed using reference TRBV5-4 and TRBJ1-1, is ETGVTQSPTHLIKTRGQQVTLRCSSQSGHNTVSWYQQALGQGPQFIFQYYREEENGRGNFPPRFSGLQFPNYSSELNVNALELDDSALYLCASSAGQMNTEAFFGQGTRLTVV.

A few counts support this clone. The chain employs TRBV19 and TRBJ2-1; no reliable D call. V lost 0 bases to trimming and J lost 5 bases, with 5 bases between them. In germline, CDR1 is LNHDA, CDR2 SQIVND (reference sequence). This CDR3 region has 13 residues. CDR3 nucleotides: TGTGCCAGTAGTATAGAATTCCACAATGAGCAGTTCTTC. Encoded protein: CASSIEFHNEQFF.

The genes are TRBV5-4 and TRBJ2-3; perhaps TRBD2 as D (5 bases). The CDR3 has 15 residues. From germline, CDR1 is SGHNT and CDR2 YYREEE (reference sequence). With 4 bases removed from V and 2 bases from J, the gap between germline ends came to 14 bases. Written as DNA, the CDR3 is TGTGCCAGCAGCACGAGACGGGGATCCACAGATACGCAGTATTTT. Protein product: CASSTRRGSTDTQYF.

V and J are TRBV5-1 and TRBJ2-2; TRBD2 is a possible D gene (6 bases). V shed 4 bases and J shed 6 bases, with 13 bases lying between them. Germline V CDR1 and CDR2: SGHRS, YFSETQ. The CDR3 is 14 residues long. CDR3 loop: CASSPPWEAGELFF. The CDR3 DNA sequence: TGCGCCAGCAGCCCCCCCTGGGAGGCCGGGGAGCTGTTTTTT.

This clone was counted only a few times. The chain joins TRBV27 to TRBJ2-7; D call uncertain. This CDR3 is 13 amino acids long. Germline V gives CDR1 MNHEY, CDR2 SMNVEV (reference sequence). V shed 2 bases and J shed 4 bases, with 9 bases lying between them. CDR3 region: CASSLLAHYEQYF. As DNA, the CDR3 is TGTGCCAGCAGTTTACTCGCTCATTACGAGCAGTACTTC.

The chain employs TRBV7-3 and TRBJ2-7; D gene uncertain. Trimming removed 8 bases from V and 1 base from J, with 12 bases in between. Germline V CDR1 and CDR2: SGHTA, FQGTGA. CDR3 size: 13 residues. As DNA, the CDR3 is TGTGCCAGCGAAAGCAGGAATTCCTACGAGCAGTACTTC. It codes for CASESRNSYEQYF.

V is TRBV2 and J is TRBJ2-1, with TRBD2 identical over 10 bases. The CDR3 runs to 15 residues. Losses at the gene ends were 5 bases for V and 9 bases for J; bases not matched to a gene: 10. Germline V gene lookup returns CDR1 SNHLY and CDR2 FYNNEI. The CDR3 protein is CASSYTSGTMSEQFF. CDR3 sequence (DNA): TGTGCCAGCAGTTATACTAGCGGGACCATGAGTGAGCAGTTCTTC.

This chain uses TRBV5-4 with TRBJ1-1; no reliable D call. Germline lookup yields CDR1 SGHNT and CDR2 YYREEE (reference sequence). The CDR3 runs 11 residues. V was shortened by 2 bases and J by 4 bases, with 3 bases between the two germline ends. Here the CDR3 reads CASSFGTEAFF. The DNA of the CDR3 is TGTGCCAGCAGCTTCGGCACTGAAGCTTTCTTT.

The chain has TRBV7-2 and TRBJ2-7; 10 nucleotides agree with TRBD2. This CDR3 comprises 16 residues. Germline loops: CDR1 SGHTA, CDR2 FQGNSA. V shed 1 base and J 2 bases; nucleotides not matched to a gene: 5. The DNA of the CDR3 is TGTGCCAGCAGCTTAGTCAGTAGCGGGGGGCCCTACGAGCAGTACTTC. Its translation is CASSLVSSGGPYEQYF.

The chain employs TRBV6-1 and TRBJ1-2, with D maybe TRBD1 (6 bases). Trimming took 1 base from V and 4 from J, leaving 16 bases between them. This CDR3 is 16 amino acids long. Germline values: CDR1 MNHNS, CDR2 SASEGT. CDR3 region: CASSEGLTGYGYGYTF. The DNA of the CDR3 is TGTGCCAGCAGTGAAGGGCTTACAGGGTACGGCTATGGCTACACCTTC.

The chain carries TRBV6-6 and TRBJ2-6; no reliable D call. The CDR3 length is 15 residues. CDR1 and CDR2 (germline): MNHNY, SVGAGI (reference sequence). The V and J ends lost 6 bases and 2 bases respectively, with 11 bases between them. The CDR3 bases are TGTGCCAGCAGGCGGACGCACACTGGGGCCAACGTCCTGACTTTC. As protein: CASRRTHTGANVLTF.

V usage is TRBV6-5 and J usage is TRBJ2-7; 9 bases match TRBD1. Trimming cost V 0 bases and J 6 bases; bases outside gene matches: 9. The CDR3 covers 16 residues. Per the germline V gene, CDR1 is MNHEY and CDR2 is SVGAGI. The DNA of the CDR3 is TGTGCCAGCAGTTACTCGAATTCGGGACAGGGACGCGAGCAGTACTTC. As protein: CASSYSNSGQGREQYF.

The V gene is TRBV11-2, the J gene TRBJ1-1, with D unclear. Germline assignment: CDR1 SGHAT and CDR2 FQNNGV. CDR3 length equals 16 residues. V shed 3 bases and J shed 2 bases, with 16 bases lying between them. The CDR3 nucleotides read TGTGCCAGCAGCTTTCTCATGGGGTTGTTTAACACTGAAGCTTTCTTT. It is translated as CASSFLMGLFNTEAFF.

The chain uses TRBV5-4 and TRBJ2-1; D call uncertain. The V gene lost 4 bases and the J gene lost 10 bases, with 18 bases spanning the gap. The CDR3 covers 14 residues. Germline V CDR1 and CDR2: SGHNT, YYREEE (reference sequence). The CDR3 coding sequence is TGTGCCAGCAGCCCGGTCGGGTCACAATGGGAGCAGTTCTTC. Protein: CASSPVGSQWEQFF.

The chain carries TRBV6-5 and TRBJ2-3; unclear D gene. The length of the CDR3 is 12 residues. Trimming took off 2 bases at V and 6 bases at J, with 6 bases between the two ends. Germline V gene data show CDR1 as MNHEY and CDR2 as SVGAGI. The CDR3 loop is CASSYMGDTQYF. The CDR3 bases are TGTGCCAGCAGTTACATGGGGGATACGCAGTATTTT.

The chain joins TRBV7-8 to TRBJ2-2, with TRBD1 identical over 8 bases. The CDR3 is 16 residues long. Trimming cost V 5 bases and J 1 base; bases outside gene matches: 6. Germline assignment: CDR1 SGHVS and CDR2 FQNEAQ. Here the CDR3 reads CASSLDTGGNTGELFF. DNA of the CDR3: TGTGCCAGCAGCCTAGACACAGGGGGGAACACCGGGGAGCTGTTTTTT.

CDR3 sequence reads: CSDDQGIHGYTF. In DNA form, the CDR3 reads TGCAGCGACGACCAGGGAATCCATGGCTACACCTTC. The V call is TRBV29-1, the J call TRBJ1-2, with D possibly matching TRBD1 (5 bases). V was pared by 7 bases and J by 6 bases, with 15 bases between. This CDR3 contains 12 residues. The germline gives CDR1 SQVTM, CDR2 ANQGSEA.

This CDR3 reads CASIPFSGSSYNEQFF. CDR3 sequence (DNA): TGTGCCAGCATTCCATTTAGCGGGAGCTCCTACAATGAGCAGTTCTTC. This chain connects TRBV27 to TRBJ2-1; 9 nucleotides align to TRBD2. Germline CDR1 is MNHEY and CDR2 is SMNVEV (reference sequence). This CDR3 is 16 amino acids long. With V trimmed by 7 bases and J by 0 bases, 7 bases remained unmatched.

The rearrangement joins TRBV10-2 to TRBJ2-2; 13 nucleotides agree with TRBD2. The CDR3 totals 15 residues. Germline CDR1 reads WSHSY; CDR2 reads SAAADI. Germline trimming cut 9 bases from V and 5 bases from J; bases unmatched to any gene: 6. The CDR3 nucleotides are TGCGCCAGTGCCGGGGGACTAGCGGGAACCGGGGAGCTGTTTTTT. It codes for CASAGGLAGTGELFF.

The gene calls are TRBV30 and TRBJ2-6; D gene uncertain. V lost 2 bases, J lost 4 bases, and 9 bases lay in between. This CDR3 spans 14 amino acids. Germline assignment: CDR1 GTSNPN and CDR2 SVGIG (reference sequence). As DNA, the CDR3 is TGTGCCTGGAGTATTGGAAGCGGGGCCAACGTCCTGACTTTC. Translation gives CAWSIGSGANVLTF.